Presented here are 5 T cell receptor beta chains from one specimen sequenced in a study of blood T cell repertoires in COVID-19. The protocol was immunoSEQ multiplex PCR, while the TCRdb copy is restricted to in-frame clones and leaves out a portion. The top ten hold 1.5% to 2% of the sample, which has 60,000 or so clones, approximately 90% seen once. The sequencing input was peripheral blood. Every receptor here comes from a human donor in a cohort sampled during active COVID-19.

CDR3 DNA: TGTGCCAGTAGTACCCCCGGTTTGCCATCTGAGACCCAGTACTTC. Its protein is CASSTPGLPSETQYF. This chain connects TRBV19 to TRBJ2-5, with D hard to call. The CDR3 covers 15 residues. Germline CDR1 and CDR2: LNHDA and SQIVND (reference sequence). The V end lost 4 bases, the J end lost 5 bases, and 17 bases lay between the germline ends.

The CDR3: CATSRYGTGKTDTQYF. The CDR3 DNA is TGTGCCACCAGCAGATACGGGACAGGGAAGACAGATACGCAGTATTTT. The chain recombines TRBV15 with TRBJ2-3; 9 nucleotides line up with TRBD1. Unmatched junction bases numbered 6, after V lost 2 bases and J lost 3 bases. Germline assignment: CDR1 LNHNV and CDR2 YYDKDF (reference sequence). This CDR3 contains 16 residues.

The DNA for the CDR3 is TGTGCCAGCAGCTCGACAGGGGTTAATTCACCCCTCCACTTT. It encodes CASSSTGVNSPLHF. The chain couples TRBV7-2 to TRBJ1-6, with TRBD1 identical over 8 bases. Germline-derived CDR1 and CDR2 are SGHTA and FQGNSA. CDR3 length: 14 amino acids. With V trimmed by 4 bases and J by 6 bases, 2 bases remained unmatched. The full variable domain, with the rest looked up from reference TRBV7-2 and TRBJ1-6, is GAGVSQSPSNKVTEKGKDVELRCDPISGHTALYWYRQSLGQGLEFLIYFQGNSAPDKSGLPSDRFSAERTGGSVSTLTIQRTQQEDSAVYLCASSSTGVNSPLHFGNGTRLTVT.

The chain employs TRBV28 and TRBJ1-4; D possibly corresponds to TRBD1 (5 bases). Germline-derived CDR1 and CDR2 are MDHEN and SYDVKM. The CDR3 sequence is 15 residues long. The ends were cut back, 3 bases at V and 5 bases at J, with 13 bases in the middle. The chain's CDR3 is CASSFVREGNEKLFF. CDR3 in DNA: TGTGCCAGCAGTTTCGTCAGGGAAGGAAATGAAAAACTGTTTTTT.

The chain links TRBV12-3 or TRBV12-4 to TRBJ1-1, with 7 bases fitting TRBD1. V gave up 6 bases and J gave up 1 base; unmatched junction bases: 2. The CDR3 spans 13 residues. The CDR3 loop reads CASSRDRNTEAFF. The CDR3 nucleotides read TGTGCCAGCAGCCGGGACAGGAACACTGAAGCTTTCTTT.